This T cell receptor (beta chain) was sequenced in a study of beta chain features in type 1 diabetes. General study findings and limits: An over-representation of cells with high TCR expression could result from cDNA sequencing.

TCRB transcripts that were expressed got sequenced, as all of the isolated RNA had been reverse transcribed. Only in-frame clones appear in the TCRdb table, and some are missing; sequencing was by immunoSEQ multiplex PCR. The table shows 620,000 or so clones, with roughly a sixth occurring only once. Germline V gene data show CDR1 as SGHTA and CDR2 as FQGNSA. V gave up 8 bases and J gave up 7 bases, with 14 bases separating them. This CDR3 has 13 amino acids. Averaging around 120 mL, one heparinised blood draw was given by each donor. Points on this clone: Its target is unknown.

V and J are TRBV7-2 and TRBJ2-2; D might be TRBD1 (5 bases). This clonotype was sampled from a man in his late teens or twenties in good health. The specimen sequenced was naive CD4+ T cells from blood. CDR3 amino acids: CASWPPGYGELFF. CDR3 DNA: TGTGCCAGCTGGCCCCCAGGGTACGGGGAGCTGTTTTTT.